In this sample, the clone carrying this TCR beta chain turned up once. This sample stems from a study of blood T cell repertoires in COVID-19. About the research overall: The United States, Italy and Spain provided the acute and convalescent COVID-19 samples.

The V and J ends lost 4 bases and 9 bases, in that order; junction bases with no gene match: 6. Germline V gene lookup returns CDR1 LNHDA and CDR2 SQIVND (reference sequence). The CDR3 contains 14 residues. Assay: immunoSEQ multiplex PCR; the TCRdb copy retains only in-frame clones and omits some. This table holds around 100,000 clones, approximately 87% found once. Sequenced: peripheral blood. The TCR comes from a middle-aged man with acute or convalescent COVID-19. This rearrangement joins TRBV19 to TRBJ2-2; TRBD1 matches at 9 bases. CDR3 bases: TGTGCCAGTAGTACCTTGGGACAGGGCCGGGAGCTGTTTTTT. It encodes CASSTLGQGRELFF.